The rows below give T cell receptor beta chains drawn from one sample of a study of control samples from healthy donors and cancer patients. Produced via immunoSEQ multiplex PCR; TCRdb's table is partial and in-frame only. The sample has tens of thousands of clones; over 85% are singletons. The sequencing input was blood. All receptors derive from a woman in her thirties in good health. Both conserved end residues are part of each CDR3. A D gene is named only where the DNA matches it firmly. A clone size is listed for some rows: how often the clone was seen (once, few, many), or a class if it is expanded.

CDR3 DNA: TGTGCCAGCAGCGACCCCGGGGGGTCGGCAGGGGTTGGGGAGACCCAGTACTTC; CDR3 protein: CASSDPGGSAGVGETQYF; J gene: TRBJ2-5; V gene: TRBV9; D gene: NA; clone size: NA
CDR3 DNA: TGTGCCAGCAGCTGGGAGGGCCAGGGCAATGAGCAGTTCTTC; CDR3 protein: CASSWEGQGNEQFF; J gene: TRBJ2-1; V gene: TRBV7-9; D gene: TRBD2; clone size: once
CDR3 DNA: TGTGCCAGCAGTTGGGACACCGACAATGAGCAGTTCTTC; CDR3 protein: CASSWDTDNEQFF; J gene: TRBJ2-1; V gene: TRBV7-3; D gene: NA; clone size: NA
CDR3 DNA: TGTGCCACCAGCAGAGTTAGGACAGGGAAGGGCACCTCTGGAAACACCATATATTTT; CDR3 protein: CATSRVRTGKGTSGNTIYF; J gene: TRBJ1-3; V gene: TRBV15; D gene: TRBD1; clone size: NA
CDR3 DNA: TGTGCCAGCAGTGCGACAGGGATGGATGGCTACACCTTC; CDR3 protein: CASSATGMDGYTF; J gene: TRBJ1-2; V gene: TRBV2; D gene: TRBD1; clone size: NA
CDR3 DNA: TGTGCCAGCAGTGAAGAGGCTGTCCGGGGGCCCCAGCATTTT; CDR3 protein: CASSEEAVRGPQHF; J gene: TRBJ1-5; V gene: TRBV2; D gene: NA; clone size: NA
CDR3 DNA: TGCGCCAGCAGCCAAGATTCCGGATACAATGAGCAGTTCTTC; CDR3 protein: CASSQDSGYNEQFF; J gene: TRBJ2-1; V gene: TRBV4-1; D gene: NA; clone size: NA
CDR3 DNA: TGCGCCAGCAGCCGTAGGGGGAGCACCGGGGAGCTGTTTTTT; CDR3 protein: CASSRRGSTGELFF; J gene: TRBJ2-2; V gene: TRBV4-1; D gene: NA; clone size: NA
CDR3 DNA: TGCGCCAGCAGTGAGTCGATTGGCTATGGCTACACCTTC; CDR3 protein: CASSESIGYGYTF; J gene: TRBJ1-2; V gene: TRBV10-1; D gene: NA; clone size: NA
CDR3 DNA: TGTGCCAGCAGCTTAGAAACAGAGAACACCGGGGAGCTGTTTTTT; CDR3 protein: CASSLETENTGELFF; J gene: TRBJ2-2; V gene: TRBV7-9; D gene: NA; clone size: NA
CDR3 DNA: TGTGCCAGCAGCCAGGGACTTCCCGGGAGAGTCTATGAGCAGTTCTTC; CDR3 protein: CASSQGLPGRVYEQFF; J gene: TRBJ2-1; V gene: TRBV3-1/TRBV3-2; D gene: NA; clone size: NA
CDR3 DNA: TGTGCCATCAGTGATGGGGACAGTCGAAGTCAGCCCCAGCATTTT; CDR3 protein: CAISDGDSRSQPQHF; J gene: TRBJ1-5; V gene: TRBV10-3; D gene: TRBD1; clone size: NA
CDR3 DNA: TGCGCCAGCAGCCACGATGGGACAGGGGGTCCCTACGAGCAGTACTTC; CDR3 protein: CASSHDGTGGPYEQYF; J gene: TRBJ2-7; V gene: TRBV4-1; D gene: TRBD1; clone size: NA
CDR3 DNA: TGTGCCAGCAGCTTGGTGGTTGGGGGCGCGGATGGCTACACCTTC; CDR3 protein: CASSLVVGGADGYTF; J gene: TRBJ1-2; V gene: TRBV5-8; D gene: NA; clone size: NA
CDR3 DNA: TGTGCCAGCATGGTGTTGAACACTGAAGCTTTCTTT; CDR3 protein: CASMVLNTEAFF; J gene: TRBJ1-1; V gene: TRBV2; D gene: NA; clone size: NA
CDR3 DNA: TGTGCCACCAGTGAAGCCAGGGGTTATGGCTACACCTTC; CDR3 protein: CATSEARGYGYTF; J gene: TRBJ1-2; V gene: TRBV24-1; D gene: NA; clone size: NA
CDR3 DNA: TGCGCCAGCAGTGGGTCCCACGGGCAGGCGGACACTGAAGCTTTCTTT; CDR3 protein: CASSGSHGQADTEAFF; J gene: TRBJ1-1; V gene: TRBV10-1; D gene: NA; clone size: NA
CDR3 DNA: TGTGCCAGCAGCATGACAGATAGCAATCAGCCCCAGCATTTT; CDR3 protein: CASSMTDSNQPQHF; J gene: TRBJ1-5; V gene: TRBV2; D gene: NA; clone size: NA
CDR3 DNA: TGTGCCAGTAGTTCCGGGGGGCAGCCCCAGCATTTT; CDR3 protein: CASSSGGQPQHF; J gene: TRBJ1-5; V gene: TRBV19; D gene: NA; clone size: NA
CDR3 DNA: TGCGCCAGCAGCCCTCGGACTAGTCACGAGCAGTACTTC; CDR3 protein: CASSPRTSHEQYF; J gene: TRBJ2-7; V gene: TRBV10-2; D gene: TRBD2; clone size: NA
CDR3 DNA: TGTGCCAGCAGTTACTCGTACAATTCACCCCTCCACTTT; CDR3 protein: CASSYSYNSPLHF; J gene: TRBJ1-6; V gene: TRBV6-2/TRBV6-3; D gene: NA; clone size: NA
CDR3 DNA: TGTGCCAGCACTGGACTAGCGGCGAACACCGGGGAGCTGTTTTTT; CDR3 protein: CASTGLAANTGELFF; J gene: TRBJ2-2; V gene: TRBV2; D gene: TRBD2; clone size: NA
CDR3 DNA: TGTGCCAGCGGGGCAGGGGAAGTGGGCACAGATACGCAGTATTTT; CDR3 protein: CASGAGEVGTDTQYF; J gene: TRBJ2-3; V gene: TRBV2; D gene: NA; clone size: NA
CDR3 DNA: TGTGCCAGCAGCCACGGCCGAGATGTGAACACTGAAGCTTTCTTT; CDR3 protein: CASSHGRDVNTEAFF; J gene: TRBJ1-1; V gene: TRBV3-1/TRBV3-2; D gene: NA; clone size: NA
CDR3 DNA: TGTGCCAGTAGTCTTTACTCAGGGTCCCCCTATGGCTACACCTTC; CDR3 protein: CASSLYSGSPYGYTF; J gene: TRBJ1-2; V gene: TRBV19; D gene: NA; clone size: NA
CDR3 DNA: TGTGCCAGCAGCCGCAGTGGAGCGGGAGCATTCTACGAGCAGTACTTC; CDR3 protein: CASSRSGAGAFYEQYF; J gene: TRBJ2-7; V gene: TRBV11-2; D gene: TRBD2; clone size: NA
CDR3 DNA: TGTGCCAGCACTCTAGAGGGGACCGTGAACACTGAAGCTTTCTTT; CDR3 protein: CASTLEGTVNTEAFF; J gene: TRBJ1-1; V gene: TRBV2; D gene: NA; clone size: NA
CDR3 DNA: TGTGCCACCAGTGATTACAGGGATGCAAACACCGGGGAGCTGTTTTTT; CDR3 protein: CATSDYRDANTGELFF; J gene: TRBJ2-2; V gene: TRBV24-1; D gene: NA; clone size: NA
CDR3 DNA: TGTGCCAGCAGTTACCCTCTTGACTTCTATGGCTACACCTTC; CDR3 protein: CASSYPLDFYGYTF; J gene: TRBJ1-2; V gene: TRBV6-2/TRBV6-3; D gene: NA; clone size: NA
CDR3 DNA: TGTGCCAGCAGCTTTCGGCTAGCGGTCACAGATACGCAGTATTTT; CDR3 protein: CASSFRLAVTDTQYF; J gene: TRBJ2-3; V gene: TRBV11-2; D gene: TRBD2; clone size: NA
CDR3 DNA: TGTGCCAGCAGCCCATTCCTAGGGAGGGCCTATAATTCACCCCTCCACTTT; CDR3 protein: CASSPFLGRAYNSPLHF; J gene: TRBJ1-6; V gene: TRBV11-2; D gene: NA; clone size: NA
CDR3 DNA: TGCGCCAGCAGCCCTCGGACTAGTGGGCATGAGCAGTTCTTC; CDR3 protein: CASSPRTSGHEQFF; J gene: TRBJ2-1; V gene: TRBV5-1; D gene: TRBD2; clone size: NA
CDR3 DNA: TGTGCCAGCAGTGAAGACAGGGAAAATTCACCCCTCCACTTT; CDR3 protein: CASSEDRENSPLHF; J gene: TRBJ1-6; V gene: TRBV6-1; D gene: NA; clone size: few